The rows below give T cell receptor beta chains drawn from one sample of a study of graft-versus-host responses after intestinal transplantation. Profiled with immunoSEQ multiplex PCR; TCRdb holds only in-frame clones, not every one. The sample lists 15,000 to 20,000 clones, about 40% occurring once. Specimen: alloreactive CD4+ T cells from a mixed lymphocyte reaction culture, collected before transplantation. The source of these receptors is a human patient who was an organ donor for intestinal transplantation. Each CDR3 is given with its conserved first and last residue. D genes are given only for firm matches. Some rows have no size entry. The others give once, few or many, or a class for an expanded clone.

>11|-|TRBV6-1|TRBJ2-7|medium-sized
TGTGCCAGCAGTGGGGGTTATAAGCAGTACTTC
CASSGGYKQYF
>13|-|TRBV11-2|TRBJ2-5|-
TGTGCCAGCAGCTTAGACTACTTCGGGACCCAGTACTTC
CASSLDYFGTQYF
>14|-|TRBV7-9|TRBJ1-1|-
TGTGCCAGCAGCTTGAATGCTCCCGGCACTGAAGCTTTCTTT
CASSLNAPGTEAFF
>14|TRBD1|TRBV27|TRBJ2-1|few
TGTGCCAGCAGTCGGGACAGGGGGCGCGGTGAGCAGTTCTTC
CASSRDRGRGEQFF
>15|TRBD1|TRBV5-1|TRBJ2-7|-
TGCGCCAGCGCCAGGCAGGTACAGGGGACCCACGAGCAGTACTTC
CASARQVQGTHEQYF
>17|TRBD2|TRBV7-2|TRBJ2-5|-
TGTGCCAGCAGCTTAGCAGCTAGCGGGAGGGCAGGGGAGACCCAGTACTTC
CASSLAASGRAGETQYF
>15|-|TRBV5-1|TRBJ2-2|few
TGCGCCAGCAGCTTGGCCGCAGCGAACACCGGGGAGCTGTTTTTT
CASSLAAANTGELFF
>13|-|TRBV9|TRBJ2-2|medium-sized
TGTGCCAGCAGCGTAGCTCCGGGCGGGGAGCTGTTTTTT
CASSVAPGGELFF
>13|TRBD2|TRBV6-1|TRBJ2-3|-
TGTGCCAGCAGGACTAGCGGGACAGATACGCAGTATTTT
CASRTSGTDTQYF
>14|-|TRBV7-2|TRBJ2-2|-
TGTGCCAGCAGCTTAGGTCCAGAGCTCGGGGAGCTGTTTTTT
CASSLGPELGELFF
>13|-|TRBV7-2|TRBJ2-1|-
TGTGCCAGCAGCTTAACTATTTACAATGAGCAGTTCTTC
CASSLTIYNEQFF
>15|-|TRBV4-3|TRBJ1-2|-
TGCGCCAGCAGCCAAGATATAAGGGGGAACTATGGCTACACCTTC
CASSQDIRGNYGYTF
>13|-|TRBV27|TRBJ1-3|few
TGTGCCAGCAGTTTACTTGGCGGAAACACCATATATTTT
CASSLLGGNTIYF
>12|-|TRBV28|TRBJ1-1|-
TGTGCCAGCCGGGGGGTGGTCACTGAAGCTTTCTTT
CASRGVVTEAFF
>16|-|TRBV6-6|TRBJ1-3|few
TGTGCCAGCAGTCCCCCGATGGGCCCCGCTGGAAACACCATATATTTT
CASSPPMGPAGNTIYF
>14|-|TRBV6-6|TRBJ1-1|few
TGTGCCAGCAGTTACTTAGCGGGCCGCCCAGAAGCTTTCTTT
CASSYLAGRPEAFF
>13|-|TRBV28|TRBJ1-4|-
TGTGCCAGCAGTTTTAGTGCGGGAGAAAAACTGTTTTTT
CASSFSAGEKLFF